What follows are 29 T cell receptor beta chains derived from one specimen sequenced in a study of blood T cell repertoires in COVID-19. Profiled with immunoSEQ multiplex PCR; TCRdb holds only in-frame clones, not every one. Seen here are approximately 120,000 clones, 85% to 90% observed once, and the top ten hold over 25%. Sequenced material: peripheral blood. These receptors all come from a woman of 80 years or more with acute or convalescent COVID-19.

This clone was seen a few times. The V and J genes are TRBV7-2 and TRBJ1-6; D unclear. The V gene's germline CDR1 is SGHTA and CDR2 FQGNSA. Between the trimmed V and J ends, which lost 2 bases and 15 bases, there was a span of 17 bases. The CDR3 runs 14 residues. This CDR3 reads CASSLLLNAGVLHF. CDR3 DNA sequence: TGTGCCAGCAGCTTATTACTGAACGCGGGCGTCCTCCACTTT.

The chain combines TRBV27 with TRBJ1-4, with 8 bases aligning to TRBD1. CDR1 and CDR2 from the germline V gene are MNHEY and SMNVEV (reference sequence). This CDR3 has 17 amino acids. After removal of 2 bases from V and 3 bases from J, the junction contained 8 bases not matched to a gene. The DNA for the CDR3 is TGTGCCAGCAGTTTACACCCAGGGGGCGCTTCTAATGAAAAACTGTTTTTT. This sequence encodes CASSLHPGGASNEKLFF.

The rearrangement joins TRBV19 to TRBJ2-3, with 10 bases aligning to TRBD2. J lost 4 bases, V lost 6 bases, and 10 bases had no gene match. Looked up from germline, CDR1 is LNHDA and CDR2 is SQIVND (reference sequence). The CDR3 runs to 16 residues. Written as DNA, the CDR3 is TGTGCCAGTAGCTCATCAGCGGGGGGGCGCGCAGATACGCAGTATTTT. It is translated as CASSSSAGGRADTQYF.

The gene calls are TRBV5-4 and TRBJ1-3; 9 bases align to TRBD1. This CDR3 spans 15 amino acids. Trimming took 0 bases from V and 10 from J; bases not matched to a gene: 8. Germline CDR1 reads SGHNT; CDR2 reads YYREEE (reference sequence). CDR3 nucleotides: TGTGCCAGCAGCTTGGGCGGGGACAGGGTCCGAACCATATATTTT. Protein sequence: CASSLGGDRVRTIYF.

The CDR3 protein is CASSLGSHSYNEQFF. The CDR3 DNA follows: TGTGCCAGCAGCTTGGGTTCCCACTCATACAATGAGCAGTTCTTC. This rearrangement joins TRBV5-4 to TRBJ2-1, with no clear D. The CDR3 is made up of 15 amino acids. The germline CDR1 and CDR2 sequences are SGHNT and YYREEE (reference sequence). V was pared by 0 bases and J by 4 bases, with 11 bases between.

The chain has TRBV4-3 and TRBJ2-1; a possible D gene is TRBD2 (6 bases). Per germline, CDR1 LGHNA and CDR2 YSLEER. V dropped 1 base and J dropped 4 bases, with 11 bases sitting between them. The CDR3 spans 15 residues. The CDR3: CASSQVVAAYNEQFF. In DNA form, the CDR3 reads TGCGCCAGCAGCCAAGTGGTAGCGGCTTACAATGAGCAGTTCTTC.

The V call is TRBV2, the J call TRBJ1-1; D might be TRBD1 (5 bases). The germline V gene encodes CDR1 SNHLY and CDR2 FYNNEI. Between the trimmed V and J ends, which lost 8 bases and 6 bases, there was a span of 13 bases. The CDR3 length is 12 residues. The CDR3 reads CASDEGVAEAFF. The CDR3 bases are TGTGCCAGCGACGAAGGGGTGGCTGAAGCTTTCTTT.

The rearrangement uses TRBV11-3 and TRBJ2-1; D remains ambiguous. Between the trimmed V and J ends, which lost 6 bases and 3 bases, there was a span of 15 bases. The CDR3 covers 15 residues. The germline gives CDR1 SGHNT, CDR2 YENEEA. For the CDR3, the DNA is TGTGCCAGCAGTTTGGGCAGCAGCATCTACAATGAGCAGTTCTTC. It specifies CASSLGSSIYNEQFF.

V is TRBV18 and J is TRBJ1-2; 9 bases agree with TRBD1. The junction had 13 bases not matched to a gene; V was cut back by 5 bases and J by 6 bases. This CDR3 spans 16 amino acids. Germline values: CDR1 KGHSH, CDR2 LQKENI. CDR3 nucleotide sequence: TGTGCCAGCTCATCGTCCGGGACAGGGTCTCGGGATGGCTACACCTTC. Residues: CASSSSGTGSRDGYTF.

This sequence joins TRBV2 and TRBJ1-2; TRBD1 agrees at 8 bases. Germline V gene data show CDR1 as SNHLY and CDR2 as FYNNEI. This CDR3 has 14 residues. The junction had 4 bases not matched to a gene; V was cut back by 4 bases and J by 3 bases. DNA for the CDR3: TGTGCCAGCAGTGGTACAGGGGGTGACTATGGCTACACCTTC. Encoded protein: CASSGTGGDYGYTF.

This clone was picked up a small number of times. V usage is TRBV11-2 and J usage is TRBJ1-1; D is unclear. Germline V gene sequence: CDR1 SGHAT, CDR2 FQNNGV. This CDR3 spans 14 amino acids. Trimming shortened V by 3 bases and J by 7 bases, and 15 bases separated the two germline ends. The CDR3 DNA reads TGTGCCAGCAGCTTCCTACAAAATTCAGGTGAAGCTTTCTTT. Protein sequence: CASSFLQNSGEAFF. Supplemented by reference TRBV11-2 and TRBJ1-1, the full variable domain reads EAGVAQSPRYKIIEKRQSVAFWCNPISGHATLYWYQQILGQGPKLLIQFQNNGVVDDSQLPKDRFSAERLKGVDSTLKIQPAKLEDSAVYLCASSFLQNSGEAFFGQGTRLTVV.

This sequence joins TRBV9 and TRBJ2-1; 11 bases are a match to TRBD2. The CDR3 has 15 residues. With V trimmed by 2 bases and J by 4 bases, 2 bases remained unmatched. The germline gives CDR1 SGDLS, CDR2 YYNGEE. The CDR3 loop reads CASSVLAGGYNEQFF. CDR3 coding DNA: TGTGCCAGCAGCGTTCTAGCGGGGGGTTACAATGAGCAGTTCTTC.

V usage is TRBV5-6 and J usage is TRBJ2-2; D is perhaps TRBD1 (6 bases). Germline assignment: CDR1 SGHDT and CDR2 YYEEEE. This CDR3 has 13 amino acids. V gave up 0 bases and J gave up 11 bases, with 11 bases separating them. CDR3 nucleotide sequence: TGTGCCAGCAGCTTGGCCAGGGGTAGAGAGCTGTTTTTT. Protein sequence: CASSLARGRELFF.

The chain recombines TRBV3-1 (or the pseudogene TRBV3-2) with TRBJ1-5, with D hard to call. This CDR3 is built from 17 residues. Trimming removed 3 bases from V and 2 bases from J, with 17 bases in between. Germline V CDR1 and CDR2: LGHDT, YNNKEL (reference sequence). The CDR3 sequence: CASSHGEEASGNQPQHF. CDR3 nucleotides: TGTGCCAGCAGCCACGGGGAGGAGGCGAGTGGCAATCAGCCCCAGCATTTT.

A single count supports this clone. The CDR3 protein is CASSEQGVKNIQYF. The CDR3, as DNA: TGTGCCAGCAGTGAGCAGGGGGTTAAAAACATTCAGTACTTC. The chain carries TRBV2 and TRBJ2-4; 7 bases match TRBD1. CDR1 is SNHLY, CDR2 FYNNEI, per germline. V trimming: 3 bases; J trimming: 4 bases; junction bases outside the gene matches: 3. The CDR3 runs 14 residues. Full variable domain (outside the CDR3, taken from reference TRBV2 and TRBJ2-4): EPEVTQTPSHQVTQMGQEVILRCVPISNHLYFYWYRQILGQKVEFLVSFYNNEISEKSEIFDDQFSVERPDGSNFTLKIRSTKLEDSAMYFCASSEQGVKNIQYFGAGTRLSVL.

This clone was counted only a few times. The chain couples TRBV3-1 (or the pseudogene TRBV3-2) to TRBJ1-2, with TRBD1 matching 9 bases. This CDR3 contains 15 residues. Germline assignment: CDR1 LGHDT and CDR2 YNNKEL (reference sequence). V shed 1 base and J 2 bases; nucleotides not matched to a gene: 2. The CDR3 DNA is TGTGCCAGCAGCCAAGTCGGACAGGGGAACTATGGCTACACCTTC. This sequence encodes CASSQVGQGNYGYTF.

V is TRBV9 and J is TRBJ1-1; TRBD1 matches at 8 bases. Per the germline V gene, CDR1 is SGDLS and CDR2 is YYNGEE. V trimming: 3 bases; J trimming: 1 base; junction bases outside the gene matches: 8. The CDR3 extends over 16 amino acids. In DNA, the CDR3 is TGTGCCAGCAGCGACCGACAGGGGATCACGAACACTGAAGCTTTCTTT. Its protein product is CASSDRQGITNTEAFF.

The chain links TRBV15 to TRBJ2-6; 7 nucleotides align to TRBD1. From germline, CDR1 is LNHNV and CDR2 YYDKDF (reference sequence). The trim removed 3 bases at V and 0 bases at J, leaving 5 bases unmatched. The CDR3 has 17 amino acids. This CDR3 reads CATSRGDSYSGANVLTF. The CDR3 DNA reads TGTGCCACCAGCAGGGGGGACAGCTACTCTGGGGCCAACGTCCTGACTTTC.

The chain employs TRBV11-2 and TRBJ2-7, with 7 bases that match TRBD1. Germline lookup yields CDR1 SGHAT and CDR2 FQNNGV. The CDR3 contains 16 residues. The V gene end was trimmed by 4 bases and the J gene end by 0 bases; junction bases not matched to a gene: 9. CDR3 amino acids: CASSSHRTGSSYEQYV. The CDR3 DNA is TGTGCCAGCAGCTCCCACCGGACAGGAAGCTCCTACGAGCAGTACGTC.

This chain joins TRBV5-1 and TRBJ1-1; D perhaps matches TRBD1 (5 bases). V was cut by 0 bases and J by 3 bases, with 12 bases left in between. Germline V CDR1 and CDR2: SGHRS, YFSETQ. This CDR3 spans 15 amino acids. For the CDR3, the DNA is TGCGCCAGCAGCTTGGAACCGGGGGGGTACACTGAAGCTTTCTTT. It translates to CASSLEPGGYTEAFF.

The rearrangement uses TRBV4-1 and TRBJ2-1, with TRBD2 matching 9 bases. CDR1 and CDR2 from the germline V gene are MGHRA and YSYEKL. V gave up 4 bases and J gave up 7 bases; unmatched junction bases: 14. The CDR3 extends over 17 amino acids. CDR3 sequence reads: CASSPRRGGPSPNEQFF. In DNA, the CDR3 is TGCGCCAGCAGCCCCCGGCGGGGGGGGCCCTCCCCAAATGAGCAGTTCTTC.

This clone was observed a few times. The rearrangement links TRBV9 to TRBJ1-1; the D gene is possibly TRBD1 (5 bases). This CDR3 spans 15 amino acids. The germline CDR1 and CDR2 sequences are SGDLS and YYNGEE. V lost 1 base and J 7 bases, leaving 17 bases between the germline ends. The CDR3 bases are TGTGCCAGCAGCGTAACTGCGGGGGGTGGCGGTGAAGCTTTCTTT. Translation: CASSVTAGGGGEAFF. Complete variable domain (other parts from reference TRBV9 and TRBJ1-1): DSGVTQTPKHLITATGQRVTLRCSPRSGDLSVYWYQQSLDQGLQFLIQYYNGEERAKGNILERFSAQQFPDLHSELNLSSLELGDSALYFCASSVTAGGGGEAFFGQGTRLTVV.

The chain is built from TRBV7-2 and TRBJ1-2; 7 bases are a match to TRBD1. Germline V gives CDR1 SGHTA, CDR2 FQGNSA. Germline trimming cut 1 base from V and 6 bases from J; bases unmatched to any gene: 14. This CDR3 has 17 residues. Written as DNA, the CDR3 is TGTGCCAGCAGCTTAGATGAGGGGGCGTCGATACACGATGGCTACACCTTC. Protein: CASSLDEGASIHDGYTF.

V gene TRBV5-1 combines with J gene TRBJ1-1; 8 nucleotides agree with TRBD1. Germline-derived CDR1 and CDR2 are SGHRS and YFSETQ. This CDR3 spans 14 amino acids. V shed 3 bases, J shed 3 bases, and the junction held 4 bases outside the gene matches. The CDR3 bases are TGCGCCAGCAGCTCAGGACAGGGATACACTGAAGCTTTCTTT. It yields the protein CASSSGQGYTEAFF.

This sequence joins TRBV2 and TRBJ1-1; D gene uncertain. CDR1 is SNHLY and CDR2 is FYNNEI in the germline V gene. This CDR3 is 13 amino acids long. Trimming took off 6 bases at V and 4 bases at J, with 12 bases between the two ends. CDR3 in amino acids: CASREREATEAFF. The CDR3 DNA reads as TGTGCCAGCAGGGAGAGGGAGGCCACTGAAGCTTTCTTT. Combining the CDR3 with reference TRBV2 and TRBJ1-1 gives the whole variable domain EPEVTQTPSHQVTQMGQEVILRCVPISNHLYFYWYRQILGQKVEFLVSFYNNEISEKSEIFDDQFSVERPDGSNFTLKIRSTKLEDSAMYFCASREREATEAFFGQGTRLTVV.

This clone appeared a few times. The J gene is TRBJ1-4, the V gene TRBV4-2; the D gene is possibly TRBD1 (5 bases). This CDR3 has 16 amino acids. V lost 0 bases, J lost 4 bases, and 12 bases lay in between. Looked up from germline, CDR1 is LGHNA and CDR2 is YNFKEQ. CDR3 sequence: CASSQEVNRRNEKLFF. The CDR3 bases are TGTGCCAGCAGCCAAGAGGTGAACAGGCGTAATGAAAAACTGTTTTTT.

The rearrangement links TRBV27 to TRBJ2-7; 7 bases align to TRBD2. The ends lost 8 bases at V and 2 bases at J; junction bases unmatched: 3. The CDR3 contains 12 residues. Germline lookup yields CDR1 MNHEY and CDR2 SMNVEV (reference sequence). The CDR3 spells CASRDYTYEQYF. CDR3 nucleotide sequence: TGTGCCAGCCGGGACTACACCTACGAGCAGTACTTC.

This clone occurred once. Here the CDR3 DNA reads TGTGCCAGCAGTTCAGACAGGGGGTATGGCTACACCTTC. As protein: CASSSDRGYGYTF. The chain links TRBV28 to TRBJ1-2; 9 nucleotides match TRBD1. CDR1 is MDHEN and CDR2 is SYDVKM in the germline V gene. The CDR3 totals 13 residues. Trimming at V came to 4 bases and at J to 5 bases, leaving 2 bases not matched to a gene.

V usage is TRBV6-1 and J usage is TRBJ1-5; tentatively, D is TRBD1 (5 bases). Germline loops: CDR1 MNHNS, CDR2 SASEGT. CDR3 length: 16 residues. V was pared by 3 bases and J by 0 bases, with 12 bases between. The CDR3 region has the DNA TGTGCCAGCAGTGACAGGGTTCCCAATAGCAATCAGCCCCAGCATTTT. Translating gives CASSDRVPNSNQPQHF.